This T cell receptor beta chain was found in a study of shared clonotypes between healthy human individuals (dated by TCRdb to 2018 to 2021). Background on the whole study: Three men and two women, aged 18 to 49 years, made up the cohort. Between about 0.8 and 9.5 billion PBMCs per donor were obtained by leukapheresis. To increase sequencing depth and limit assay-specific biases, TCR repertoire library preparation and sequencing were carried out by different laboratories using diverse techniques. For each donor, three plates each were used for CD4 naive and CD4 memory, two plates were used for CD8 naive, and one plate was used for CD8 memory. Blood TCR repertoires of a handful of healthy adults were deeply sequenced to estimate repertoire size and the extent of clonotype sharing between individuals.

Points on this clone: There is no known antigen for this receptor. It has no much larger one-base neighbor in the sample; base qualities were not kept.

What the research found in general, with its limitations: Because the study included only a small number of donors, the genetic and exposure-history diversity represented was limited. Estimated clonotype richness was generally larger for naive than for memory subsets. Clonotypes shared by all four sorted-subset donors showed higher generation probabilities than non-shared clonotypes. Only blood was sampled, and tissue TCR repertoires likely differ from those in blood. Pairwise subsampling indicated that sequencing depth was expected to affect the degree of clonotype sharing among donors. Rarefaction of sorted-subset datasets indicated incomplete sequencing despite the large sequencing depth. About 5% of naive CD4, roughly 3.5% of naive CD8, around 2.3% of memory CD4, and around 0.42% of memory CD8 clonotypes were shared across a few donors.

Including cysteine and phenylalanine, the CDR3 has 12 amino acids. The kept DNA is CDR3 alone, 36 bases in frame from the first base. The germline ends are 11 bases apart after V is trimmed by 4 bases and J by 7 bases. CDR1 is given as MGHDK and CDR2 as SYGVNS, both from the germline V gene. Using the deep immunoSEQ assay, TCR CDR3 regions were amplified from genomic DNA by multiplex PCR. Extracted genomic DNA from each cell subset was distributed evenly across all wells of several immunoSEQ 96-well plates, and each plate was treated as a replicate. For sorted subsets, around 200 ng genomic DNA, equal to 30,000 or so T cell genomes, was loaded into each replicate PCR. Purified libraries were quantified with a Qubit 3.0 fluorometer, sized on a Bioanalyzer 2100, and re-quantified with the KAPA Library Quantification kit. Each immunoSEQ 96-well plate was sequenced on its own single-read 150-cycle Illumina NextSeq 550 flow cell. In the authors' own workflow: Because the immunoSEQ output held only junctional sequences and lacked quality scores, the filtering could not match the filtering applied to full-length reads. To assign V/J genes and CDR3, sequences were annotated using PyIR, a Python wrapper for IgBLAST v1.9, with IMGT germline references. Reads were filtered out if the reads had weak V/J assignments (E-value above 1e-6), no CDR3, stop codons, out-of-frame junctions, or ambiguous translated residues. V3J clonotypes were defined as sequences sharing an identical inferred V gene, J gene, and CDR3 amino acid sequence. To compute the percentage overlap between repertoires, the number of shared unique clonotypes was divided by the size of the smaller repertoire. Repertoire richness was assessed with RTK rarefaction, the Chao1 estimator, and Recon v2.1 estimates of unobserved clonotypes. Generation probabilities for all TCRbeta clonotypes obtained by the gDNA method from a handful of donors were computed using OLGA. TCRdb took over this immuneACCESS table, retaining in-frame rearrangements with V and J assigned. Such tables are incomplete; in checked studies, under half of the missing clones stem from an unresolved V gene, and the remainder is unexplained. That table gives V, J and clone size, and the DNA gave D and trimming. In this sample the table shows some 2,500,000 clones, under 95% of which occur a single time. The ten top clones hold roughly 0.34% of the sample.

Donors were healthy HIV-negative adults with no recently reported acute infections or vaccinations. Only Caucasian adults living in Nashville, Tennessee, USA were represented among the donors. Magnetic negative selection was used to enrich CD4+ T cells, after which naive cells were positively selected on CD45RA and the negative fraction became the memory subset. Blood was obtained by leukapheresis, after which PBMCs were separated by Ficoll-Histopaque density gradient centrifugation and cryopreserved in liquid nitrogen vapor phase. Analytical flow cytometry was used to check the purity and quantity of each magnetically sorted T cell population. Genomic DNA was isolated from each sorted fraction and quantified by UV absorbance on a Nanodrop 2000c.

The TCR originated in a man aged 18-30 years in good health. Some clones in this sample may be carry-over from other donors' samples. The rearrangement joined TRBV25-1 to TRBJ2-7; the D segment cannot be called with confidence. Sequencing was performed on naive CD4+ T cells from PBMCs. This specimen's cell subset or site label, per the study, means: CD45RA+ positively selected. The nucleotide sequence is TGTGCCAGCAGTGTTGTGGGCAGGGAGCAGTACTTC. It encodes CASSVVGREQYF.